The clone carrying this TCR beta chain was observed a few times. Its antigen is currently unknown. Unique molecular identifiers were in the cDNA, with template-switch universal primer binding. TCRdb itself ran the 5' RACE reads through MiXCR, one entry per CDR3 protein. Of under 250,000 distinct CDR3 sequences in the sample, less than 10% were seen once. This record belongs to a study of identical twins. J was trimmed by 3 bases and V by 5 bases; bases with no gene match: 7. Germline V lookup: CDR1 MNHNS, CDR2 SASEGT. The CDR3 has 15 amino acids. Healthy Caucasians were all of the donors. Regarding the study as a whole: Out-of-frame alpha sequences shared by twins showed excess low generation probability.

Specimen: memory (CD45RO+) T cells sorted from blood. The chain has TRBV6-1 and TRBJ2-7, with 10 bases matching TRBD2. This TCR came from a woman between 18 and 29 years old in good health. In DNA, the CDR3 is TGTGCCAGCAGTCCCCGGCTAGCGGGAGACTACGAGCAGTACTTC. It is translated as CASSPRLAGDYEQYF.